Listed below are T cell receptor beta chains from one sample, sequenced in a study of PD-1 blockade in classical Hodgkin lymphoma. This table comes from immunoSEQ multiplex PCR, and its TCRdb copy is limited to in-frame clones, with some not included. The sample has tens of thousands of clones, approximately 71% seen once; the top ten hold 5.8%. The sequenced sample was peripheral blood mononuclear cells (PBMCs), obtained at baseline. All receptors come from a human donor with classical Hodgkin lymphoma. Both conserved end residues are part of each CDR3. The D gene is left open where the match is weak. Clone size is stated in some rows and not others, as once, few, many or a class when expanded.

d_gene,v_gene,j_gene,abundance,CDR3aa,CDR3nt
TRBD2,TRBV28,TRBJ2-7,NA,CASSFPLMREGLYEQYF,TGTGCCAGCAGTTTCCCCTTGATGCGGGAGGGCCTGTACGAGCAGTACTTC
NA,TRBV6-5,TRBJ1-4,NA,CASRSGSSWNEKLFF,TGTGCCAGCAGATCAGGGTCCTCGTGGAATGAAAAACTGTTTTTT
NA,TRBV30,TRBJ1-6,NA,CAWRITSRALHF,TGTGCCTGGAGGATAACTTCTAGGGCCCTCCACTTT
NA,TRBV19,TRBJ1-5,NA,CVSLDRFGQPQHF,TGTGTCAGTTTAGACAGGTTCGGTCAGCCCCAGCATTTT
NA,TRBV6-6,TRBJ2-7,once,CASSYSQGSFHEQYF,TGTGCCAGCAGTTACTCGCAGGGTAGTTTTCACGAGCAGTACTTC
NA,TRBV9,TRBJ2-5,NA,CASSPTGGHTGETQYF,TGTGCCAGCAGCCCGACAGGTGGCCACACTGGAGAGACCCAGTACTTC
NA,TRBV2,TRBJ2-2,NA,CASSGPFPGELFF,TGTGCCAGCAGTGGCCCTTTCCCCGGGGAGCTGTTTTTT
TRBD2,TRBV5-6,TRBJ2-1,NA,CASSPLQVAGANEQFF,TGTGCCAGCAGCCCCCTTCAAGTAGCGGGAGCCAATGAGCAGTTCTTC
TRBD2,TRBV9,TRBJ2-3,once,CASSVAGAGGRADTQYF,TGTGCCAGCAGCGTAGCTGGTGCGGGGGGGCGCGCAGATACGCAGTATTTT
NA,TRBV19,TRBJ1-1,NA,CASSAARQLSEAFF,TGTGCCAGTAGTGCAGCCCGACAATTATCTGAAGCTTTCTTT
NA,TRBV9,TRBJ2-1,NA,CASSPHRASSYNEQFF,TGTGCCAGCAGCCCCCATAGAGCAAGCTCCTACAATGAGCAGTTCTTC
NA,TRBV7-9,TRBJ1-5,few,CASSADPGGNQPQHF,TGTGCCAGCAGCGCGGACCCCGGCGGCAATCAGCCCCAGCATTTT
TRBD2,TRBV12-5,TRBJ2-1,NA,CASGWTGTSGRHEQFF,TGTGCTAGTGGTTGGACTGGGACTAGCGGGAGACATGAGCAGTTCTTC
NA,TRBV6-6,TRBJ2-5,NA,CASSYGGTDPQETQYF,TGTGCCAGCAGTTACGGGGGGACCGACCCCCAAGAGACCCAGTACTTC
NA,TRBV12-2,TRBJ1-1,NA,CARYPGQFKNTEAFF,TGTGCAAGATATCCGGGTCAGTTTAAGAACACTGAAGCTTTCTTT
TRBD1,TRBV27,TRBJ2-2,NA,CASSTLPGQGIVAGELFF,TGTGCCAGCAGTACTCTCCCGGGACAGGGAATAGTGGCCGGGGAGCTGTTTTTT
NA,TRBV20-1,TRBJ1-3,few,CSAPTGNTIYF,TGCAGTGCACCGACTGGAAACACCATATATTTT
TRBD2,TRBV19,TRBJ2-1,few,CASSKTSGSYNEQFF,TGTGCCAGTAGTAAGACTAGCGGGTCCTACAATGAGCAGTTCTTC
NA,TRBV27,TRBJ1-2,NA,CASSRLRGDNTGGHYGYTF,TGTGCCAGCAGTCGTTTAAGGGGGGACAACACGGGTGGTCACTATGGCTACACCTTC
TRBD1,TRBV5-1,TRBJ1-1,NA,CASSLTGGWTEAFF,TGCGCCAGCAGCTTGACAGGGGGCTGGACTGAAGCTTTCTTT
NA,TRBV4-3,TRBJ2-3,NA,CASSQDLGGASTDTQYF,TGCGCCAGCAGCCAAGATCTGGGGGGGGCCAGCACAGATACGCAGTATTTT
NA,TRBV5-1,TRBJ1-1,NA,CASTPLGGTGRGNTEAFF,TGCGCCAGCACCCCGCTGGGGGGCACGGGGAGAGGGAACACTGAAGCTTTCTTT
NA,TRBV28,TRBJ1-5,NA,CASSLYSRGLNQPQHF,TGTGCCAGCAGTTTATACTCTCGGGGGCTCAATCAGCCCCAGCATTTT
NA,TRBV19,TRBJ1-6,NA,CASSIFDEGSPLHF,TGTGCCAGTAGTATTTTTGATGAAGGGTCACCCCTCCACTTT
TRBD1,TRBV6-4,TRBJ1-5,NA,CASSDTTGPDSNQPQHF,TGTGCCAGCAGTGATACGACAGGGCCAGATAGCAATCAGCCCCAGCATTTT
TRBD2,TRBV28,TRBJ2-7,NA,CASSLAASGSYEQYF,TGTGCCAGCAGTTTGGCGGCTAGCGGGAGCTACGAGCAGTACTTC
NA,TRBV28,TRBJ1-2,NA,CASSADSPGYTF,TGTGCCAGCAGTGCCGACTCGCCTGGCTACACCTTC
NA,TRBV7-2,TRBJ1-3,NA,CASSGFGLPGNTIYF,TGTGCCAGCAGCGGATTTGGCCTACCTGGAAACACCATATATTTT
NA,TRBV19,TRBJ1-5,NA,CASNRRTDNSNQPQHF,TGTGCCAGTAATCGTAGGACAGATAATAGCAATCAGCCCCAGCATTTT
NA,TRBV30,TRBJ1-4,once,CAWREGNRGLNEKLFF,TGTGCCTGGAGGGAGGGTAACCGGGGCCTTAATGAAAAACTGTTTTTT
NA,TRBV6-5,TRBJ2-3,NA,CASSYFPYAPPDTQYF,TGTGCCAGCAGTTACTTTCCGTATGCACCACCAGATACGCAGTATTTT
NA,TRBV6-5,TRBJ1-3,NA,CASSWGFASSGNTIYF,TGTGCCAGCAGTTGGGGCTTTGCGAGCTCTGGAAACACCATATATTTT
NA,TRBV5-1,TRBJ2-6,NA,CASSLVGSSGANVLTF,TGCGCCAGCAGCTTGGTGGGCAGCTCTGGGGCCAACGTCCTGACTTTC
TRBD2,TRBV30,TRBJ2-7,NA,CAWSRLPSGVYEQYF,TGTGCCTGGAGTCGATTGCCTAGCGGGGTCTACGAGCAGTACTTC
TRBD1,TRBV19,TRBJ1-6,NA,CASSQGGGNSPLHF,TGTGCCAGTAGCCAGGGGGGAGGTAATTCACCCCTCCACTTT
NA,TRBV5-6,TRBJ2-4,NA,CASSLRGATTKNIQYF,TGTGCCAGCAGCTTGAGGGGGGCTACGACCAAAAACATTCAGTACTTC
NA,TRBV2,TRBJ2-3,NA,CASSPRGYTSTDTQYF,TGTGCCAGCAGTCCAAGAGGGTATACTAGCACAGATACGCAGTATTTT
NA,TRBV19,TRBJ2-7,NA,CASSGVRDAGPYEQYF,TGTGCCAGTAGTGGCGTCCGGGACGCAGGCCCTTACGAGCAGTACTTC
NA,TRBV6-5,TRBJ2-1,once,CASSYSGGVEQFF,TGTGCCAGCAGTTACTCTGGCGGGGTTGAGCAGTTCTTC
TRBD1,TRBV19,TRBJ2-1,NA,CASSRDREGEQFF,TGTGCCAGTAGTAGGGACAGGGAAGGGGAGCAGTTCTTC
NA,TRBV2,TRBJ1-1,once,CASSEGTLRGSTEAFF,TGTGCCAGCAGTGAGGGGACTCTTAGGGGTAGCACTGAAGCTTTCTTT
NA,TRBV9,TRBJ2-7,NA,CASSALASSYEQYF,TGTGCCAGCAGCGCCTTAGCAAGCTCCTACGAGCAGTACTTC
TRBD2,TRBV4-2,TRBJ2-7,few,CASSQGSGTSEAYEQYF,TGTGCCAGCAGCCAAGGTTCCGGGACTAGCGAAGCCTACGAGCAGTACTTC
NA,TRBV4-1,TRBJ1-1,few,CASSLDRKAFF,TGCGCCAGCAGCCTAGACAGGAAAGCTTTCTTT
TRBD2,TRBV7-2,TRBJ2-3,few,CASSLPSGGAPDTQYF,TGTGCCAGCAGCTTGCCGAGCGGGGGGGCGCCAGATACGCAGTATTTT
NA,TRBV6-5,TRBJ2-7,NA,CASISRSYEQYF,TGTGCCAGCATAAGCCGATCCTACGAGCAGTACTTC
NA,TRBV30,TRBJ1-1,few,CAWRETQGPLDTEAFF,TGTGCCTGGAGGGAGACTCAGGGCCCCCTTGACACTGAAGCTTTCTTT
NA,TRBV9,TRBJ1-5,NA,CASSVGDNQPQHF,TGTGCCAGCAGCGTAGGGGACAATCAGCCCCAGCATTTT
TRBD2,TRBV9,TRBJ2-5,NA,CASSATGTSGTQYF,TGTGCCAGCAGCGCCACCGGGACTAGTGGGACCCAGTACTTC
NA,TRBV2,TRBJ1-2,few,CASTGTGDGYTF,TGTGCCAGCACCGGTACAGGTGATGGCTACACCTTC
TRBD1,TRBV19,TRBJ1-1,NA,CASRLNRGRMNTEAFF,TGTGCCAGTAGGCTAAACAGGGGGCGGATGAACACTGAAGCTTTCTTT
TRBD1,TRBV10-3,TRBJ1-1,NA,CAINPGQLNTEAFF,TGTGCCATCAACCCGGGACAGTTGAACACTGAAGCTTTCTTT